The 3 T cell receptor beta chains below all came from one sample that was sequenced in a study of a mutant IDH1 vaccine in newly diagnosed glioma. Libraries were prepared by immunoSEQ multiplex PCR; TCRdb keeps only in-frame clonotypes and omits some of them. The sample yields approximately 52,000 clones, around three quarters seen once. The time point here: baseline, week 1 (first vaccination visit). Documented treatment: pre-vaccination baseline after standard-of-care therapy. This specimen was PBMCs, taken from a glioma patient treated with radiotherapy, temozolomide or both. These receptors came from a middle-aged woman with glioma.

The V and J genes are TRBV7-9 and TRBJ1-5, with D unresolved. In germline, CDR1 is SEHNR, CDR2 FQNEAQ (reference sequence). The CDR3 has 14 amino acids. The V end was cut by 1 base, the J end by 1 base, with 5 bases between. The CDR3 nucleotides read TGTGCCAGCAGCTTAGTGGCCAGCAATCAGCCCCAGCATTTT. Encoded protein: CASSLVASNQPQHF.

The CDR3 nucleotides read TGTGCCAGCAGTTCCCCGGGGTCGGCCCAGCATTTT. It encodes CASSSPGSAQHF. The chain joins TRBV2 to TRBJ1-5; unclear D gene. Germline V lookup: CDR1 SNHLY, CDR2 FYNNEI. There are 12 residues in the CDR3. The V end was cut by 5 bases, the J end by 11 bases, with 13 bases between.

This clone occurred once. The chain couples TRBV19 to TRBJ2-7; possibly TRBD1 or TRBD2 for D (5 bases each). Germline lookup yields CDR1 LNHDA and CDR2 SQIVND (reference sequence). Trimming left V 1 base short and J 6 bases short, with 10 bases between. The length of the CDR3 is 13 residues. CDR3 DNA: TGTGCCAGTAGTATAGGGTCAGGGAGCGAGCAGTACTTC. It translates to CASSIGSGSEQYF. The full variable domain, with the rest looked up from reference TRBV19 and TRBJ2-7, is DGGITQSPKYLFRKEGQNVTLSCEQNLNHDAMYWYRQDPGQGLRLIYYSQIVNDFQKGDIAEGYSVSREKKESFPLTVTSAQKNPTAFYLCASSIGSGSEQYFGPGTRLTVT.